The T cell receptor beta chain under discussion was sequenced for a study of cytomegalovirus exposure and HLA in healthy donors. Study details: An early data release held 70 million to 90 million unique TCRs from HLA-typed donors.

For this clone: Antigen: not known.

The PCR used 60 Vbeta and 13 Jbeta primers. The data were produced by immunoSEQ multiplex PCR, yet TCRdb's version contains in-frame clones alone and is incomplete. This table holds 110,000 or so clones, over 80% found once. CDR1 and CDR2 (germline): SGHKS, YYEKEE (reference sequence). CDR3 length equals 12 residues. Trimming removed 3 bases from V and 5 bases from J, with 8 bases in between. Overall study results and limits: Cytomegalovirus-associated status was assigned to approximately 160 TCR beta chains. A later analysis found TCR association rates differed by HLA locus, highest for DRB1 and lowest for HLA-C. The authors assumed roughly uniform sequencing depth across donors for presence/absence analyses.

The J gene is TRBJ1-1, the V gene TRBV5-5; possibly TRBD1 for D (6 bases). Material: PBMCs. The sequence was obtained from a man aged 30 to 45 in good health and CMV-seropositive. The CDR3 is CASSSQGTEAFF. DNA for the CDR3: TGTGCCAGCAGCTCACAGGGAACTGAAGCTTTCTTT.